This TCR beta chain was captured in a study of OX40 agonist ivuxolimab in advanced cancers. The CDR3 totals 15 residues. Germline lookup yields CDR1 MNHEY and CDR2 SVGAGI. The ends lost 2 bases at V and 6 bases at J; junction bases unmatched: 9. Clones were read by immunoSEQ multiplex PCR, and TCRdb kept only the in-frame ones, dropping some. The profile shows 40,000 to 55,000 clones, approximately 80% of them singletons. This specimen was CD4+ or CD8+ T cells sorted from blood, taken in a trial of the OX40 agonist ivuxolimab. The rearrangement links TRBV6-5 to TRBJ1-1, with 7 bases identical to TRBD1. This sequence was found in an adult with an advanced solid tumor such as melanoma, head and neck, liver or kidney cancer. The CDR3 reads CASSYRPTGWSEAFF. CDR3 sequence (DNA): TGTGCCAGCAGTTACCGACCGACAGGGTGGTCTGAAGCTTTCTTT.